This T cell receptor beta chain was documented in a study of blood T cell repertoires in COVID-19. Between the trimmed V and J ends, which lost 10 bases and 7 bases, there was a span of 8 bases. This CDR3 is built from 10 residues. Germline CDR1 is LNHDA and CDR2 is SQIVND (reference sequence). In the original processing: Amplification of reference gene primers was used by the study to estimate nucleated cell counts. Profiled with immunoSEQ multiplex PCR; TCRdb holds only in-frame clones, not every one. The V and J calls and clone size come from that table; D and trimming were worked out from the DNA. Of a few hundred thousand clones detected, approximately 87% appear once; the ten largest clones hold approximately 9.3%. Participants' own reports of clinical history determined their cohort assignment.

Sequencing was carried out using PBMCs or T cells enriched from blood (not recorded which). V is TRBV19 and J is TRBJ1-3; no clear D. The clonotype comes from a woman aged 45-65 years who had recovered from COVID-19. The CDR3 nucleotides read TGTGCCACCCAGAAGAACACCATATATTTT. This gives the protein CATQKNTIYF.